This paragraph reports one TCR beta chain. The antigen is unknown. This specimen comes from a study of cytomegalovirus exposure and HLA in healthy donors. Across the study: A prior study identified 90 million to 120 million unique TCR beta sequences from 200 million or so T cells.

Germline V gene data show CDR1 as MDHEN and CDR2 as SYDVKM. The CDR3 is made up of 11 amino acids. V was clipped by 11 bases and J by 6 bases, with 12 bases between them. A multiplex PCR was run with 60 Vbeta primers and 13 Jbeta primers. As originally analysed: Roughly 12 million of some 80 million unique TCR beta chains were shared, per a later count. The protocol was immunoSEQ multiplex PCR, while the TCRdb copy is restricted to in-frame clones and leaves out a portion. That table is the source of V, J and clone size, and D and trimming were worked out from the DNA. The sample records tens of thousands of clones, about 66% being singletons. Study results and caveats: High specificity and sensitivity for cytomegalovirus status were reported for the classifier. In a later analysis, a missense DCLRE1C variant was linked to TCR beta V- and J-gene trimming.

The receptor comes from a man between 40 and 49 years old in good health and CMV-seropositive. The V call is TRBV28, the J call TRBJ2-3, with a weak D call TRBD2 (6 bases). Input material: PBMCs. The CDR3 DNA follows: TGTGCCGGGGGGACGGGGGATACGCAGTATTTT. Its translation: CAGGTGDTQYF.